The 23 T cell receptor beta chains below come from one sample, sequenced in a study of T cells in Graves' hyperthyroidism and ophthalmopathy. TCR beta CDR3 region amplification was performed from RNA transcripts. The HTBI primer set served for first-round RT-PCR of the TCR CDR3. One entry per CDR3 protein, called by TCRdb with MiXCR from the multiplex PCR reads. The data hold roughly 300,000 distinct CDR3 sequences, with less than 30% observed a single time. Source material: blood. These receptors originate from a man aged 35 to 55 with Graves' hyperthyroidism that later progressed to Graves' ophthalmopathy.

CDR3: CASKYGQGAIRQPQHF. CDR3 DNA sequence: TGTGCCAGCAAATATGGACAGGGGGCGATACGTCAGCCCCAGCATTTT. The rearrangement uses TRBV6-1 and TRBJ1-5; TRBD1 matches at 11 bases. This CDR3 comprises 16 residues. V was clipped by 7 bases and J by 6 bases; unmatched bases: 11. The germline V gene encodes CDR1 MNHNS and CDR2 SASEGT.

This clonotype has a count of ten or more. The rearrangement joins TRBV25-1 to TRBJ2-4, with D perhaps being TRBD1 or TRBD2 (5 bases each). The CDR3 length is 15 residues. The germline V and J ends were trimmed by 3 bases and 0 bases, with 9 bases remaining between them. In germline, CDR1 is MGHDK, CDR2 SYGVNS. The CDR3 is CASSDEGLAKNIQYF. The CDR3 nucleotides read TGTGCCAGCAGTGACGAGGGGTTAGCCAAAAACATTCAGTACTTC. Full variable domain (remainder filled in from reference TRBV25-1 and TRBJ2-4): EADIYQTPRYLVIGTGKKITLECSQTMGHDKMYWYQQDPGMELHLIHYSYGVNSTEKGDLSSESTVSRIRTEHFPLTLESARPSHTSQYLCASSDEGLAKNIQYFGAGTRLSVL.

This chain joins TRBV5-5 and TRBJ2-2, with 9 bases matching TRBD2. J gave up 5 bases and V 3 bases, and 5 bases lay outside the gene matches. Germline lookup yields CDR1 SGHKS and CDR2 YYEKEE (reference sequence). CDR3 size: 15 residues. Here the CDR3 reads CASSSIAGETGELFF. Here the CDR3 DNA reads TGTGCCAGCAGCTCCATAGCGGGAGAGACCGGGGAGCTGTTTTTT.

The CDR3, as DNA: TGTGCCAGCAGCCCAGGCTTAGGACCCTACGAGCAGTACTTC. Protein product: CASSPGLGPYEQYF. The genes are TRBV7-3 and TRBJ2-7, with unresolved D. V dropped 5 bases and J dropped 2 bases, with 13 bases sitting between them. The CDR3 is 14 residues long. The V gene's germline CDR1 is SGHTA and CDR2 FQGTGA.

This clonotype appeared many times. This clone may be a read error of a much larger clone one base away. V usage is TRBV6-1 and J usage is TRBJ2-5; D possibly matches TRBD1 or TRBD2 (5 bases each). Germline loops: CDR1 MNHNS, CDR2 SASEGT. Trimming removed 1 base at V and 2 bases at J, with 8 bases between. This CDR3 comprises 14 residues. The CDR3 DNA follows: TGTGCCAGCAGTGAAGGTTGGGGGCAAGAGACCCAGTACTTC. This sequence encodes CASSEGWGQETQYF.

In this sample, this clonotype turned up many times. The V gene is TRBV9, the J gene TRBJ1-2; D gene uncertain. The CDR3 extends over 12 amino acids. The germline V gene has CDR1 SGDLS and CDR2 YYNGEE. The V gene lost 4 bases and the J gene lost 3 bases, with 7 bases spanning the gap. The CDR3 sequence is CASSTQHYGYTF. As DNA, the CDR3 is TGTGCCAGCAGCACCCAACACTATGGCTACACCTTC. Together with reference TRBV9 and TRBJ1-2, the CDR3 gives the full variable domain: DSGVTQTPKHLITATGQRVTLRCSPRSGDLSVYWYQQSLDQGLQFLIQYYNGEERAKGNILERFSAQQFPDLHSELNLSSLELGDSALYFCASSTQHYGYTFGSGTRLTVV.

This clonotype was observed many times. The chain is built from TRBV29-1 and TRBJ2-7; D uncertain. The germline V gene encodes CDR1 SQVTM and CDR2 ANQGSEA. The CDR3 has 12 amino acids. Trimming shortened V by 4 bases and J by 1 base, and 8 bases separated the two germline ends. CDR3 bases: TGCAGCGTTGGTAGAGCTTCCTACGAGCAGTACTTC. It specifies CSVGRASYEQYF.

V and J are TRBV30 and TRBJ1-2; no clear D gene. CDR1 is GTSNPN, CDR2 SVGIG, per germline (reference sequence). The CDR3 is 11 amino acids. V was pared by 6 bases and J by 4 bases, with 9 bases between. CDR3 sequence: CACHRAYGYTF. The CDR3 nucleotides read TGTGCCTGCCACCGCGCCTATGGCTACACCTTC.

This clonotype was picked up many times. The V and J genes are TRBV20-1 and TRBJ2-7; D may be TRBD1 or TRBD2 (5 bases each). Deletions cut 6 bases from V and 4 bases from J, with 13 bases between. The CDR3 totals 12 residues. Germline V lookup: CDR1 DFQATT, CDR2 SNEGSKA (reference sequence). The CDR3 loop is CSAGDHKYEQYF. In DNA, the CDR3 is TGCAGTGCGGGGGACCATAAATACGAGCAGTACTTC.

This clonotype has at least ten counts. The germline gene is not matched at one end of the junction; a read error may be the cause. The V call is TRBV4-1, the J call TRBJ2-7; D is undetermined. The CDR3 length is 13 residues. From germline, CDR1 is MGHRA and CDR2 YSYEKL. As DNA, the CDR3 is TGCGCCAGCAGCCAACTCGTTACCTACGGGCAGTACTTC. It is translated as CASSQLVTYGQYF.

This clonotype was recorded many times. The chain carries TRBV6-5 and TRBJ1-5; D is perhaps TRBD1 (5 bases). Trimming pared 6 bases from V and 5 bases from J, leaving 17 bases between. Germline loops: CDR1 MNHEY, CDR2 SVGAGI. CDR3 length equals 15 residues. In nucleotides, the CDR3 is TGTGCCAGCAGCTCCGTGGGGGGAAGGGATCAGCCCCAGCATTTT. Translated: CASSSVGGRDQPQHF.

This clonotype was found many times. This rearrangement joins TRBV11-2 to TRBJ2-7; D gene unclear. The CDR3 extends over 11 amino acids. Trimming took 3 bases from V and 5 from J, leaving 5 bases between them. Germline V lookup: CDR1 SGHAT, CDR2 FQNNGV. The CDR3 DNA sequence: TGTGCCAGCAGCTTTTATAACGAGCAGTACTTC. Protein sequence: CASSFYNEQYF.

Notes on this clonotype: At one of its ends the junction is not consistent with the germline gene, which may arise from a read error. The J gene is TRBJ1-5, the V gene TRBV11-2; D ambiguous. The CDR3 has 13 residues. In germline, CDR1 is SGHAT, CDR2 FQNNGV. The DNA for the CDR3 is TGTGCCGGCAGCTCGACTAGCAATCAGCCCCAGCATTTT. It translates to CAGSSTSNQPQHF.

With regard to this clonotype: This clone may be a read error of a much larger clone one base away. The chain uses TRBV2 and TRBJ2-7; 10 bases map to TRBD2. CDR3 length equals 13 residues. CDR1 and CDR2 from the germline V gene are SNHLY and FYNNEI. J was trimmed by 3 bases and V by 6 bases; bases with no gene match: 2. The CDR3: CASRERGGYEQYF. The CDR3 bases are TGTGCCAGCAGGGAGCGGGGGGGCTACGAGCAGTACTTC. Full variable domain (missing parts from reference TRBV2 and TRBJ2-7): EPEVTQTPSHQVTQMGQEVILRCVPISNHLYFYWYRQILGQKVEFLVSFYNNEISEKSEIFDDQFSVERPDGSNFTLKIRSTKLEDSAMYFCASRERGGYEQYFGPGTRLTVT.

The rearrangement joins TRBV2 to TRBJ1-2; D not certain. The CDR3 is 13 residues long. V gave up 6 bases and J gave up 8 bases, with 16 bases separating them. Germline CDR1 SNHLY, CDR2 FYNNEI. The CDR3: CASSPAGRGGYTF. CDR3 in DNA: TGTGCCAGCAGCCCTGCCGGGAGAGGAGGCTACACCTTC.

This clonotype appeared many times. The gene calls are TRBV6-1 and TRBJ2-2; 7 bases align to TRBD2. V lost 2 bases, J lost 1 base, and 4 bases stayed unmatched. This CDR3 has 16 residues. The germline V gene encodes CDR1 MNHNS and CDR2 SASEGT. The CDR3 DNA is TGTGCCAGCAGTGAATGGGGCGGGGGGAACACCGGGGAGCTGTTTTTT. It specifies CASSEWGGGNTGELFF.

This clonotype was seen many times. V usage is TRBV5-1 and J usage is TRBJ2-5; TRBD1 might be the D (5 bases). This CDR3 contains 15 residues. V shed 6 bases and J shed 4 bases, with 19 bases lying between them. The germline V gene has CDR1 SGHRS and CDR2 YFSETQ. Written as DNA, the CDR3 is TGCGCCAGCACCAAAGACAGACCCAAAGGAGAGACCCAGTACTTC. Its protein is CASTKDRPKGETQYF.

The CDR3 is CASSYPIPLSGNTEAFF. Here the CDR3 DNA reads TGTGCCAGCAGTTATCCCATTCCCCTCTCGGGGAACACTGAAGCTTTCTTT. The chain recombines TRBV6-2 or TRBV6-3 with TRBJ1-1; D gene ambiguous. The CDR3 totals 17 residues. The germline V gene encodes CDR1 MNHEY and CDR2 SVGEGT. The V and J ends lost 3 bases and 1 base respectively, with 18 bases between them.

The sample holds a few counts of this clonotype. This chain links TRBV10-3 with TRBJ1-1; 7 nucleotides agree with TRBD1. This CDR3 region has 14 residues. V was pared by 7 bases and J by 1 base, with 6 bases of the junction left unmatched. CDR1 ENHRY and CDR2 SYGVKD come from the germline V gene. CDR3 loop: CAITPGQENTEAFF. For the CDR3, the DNA is TGTGCCATCACCCCCGGACAGGAGAACACTGAAGCTTTCTTT.

This clonotype was counted ten times or more. The chain couples TRBV28 to TRBJ2-2; 12 bases match TRBD2. This CDR3 comprises 18 residues. V shed 6 bases, J shed 1 base, and the junction held 9 bases outside the gene matches. Germline CDR1 reads MDHEN; CDR2 reads SYDVKM. CDR3 residues: CASRLAGGNLKNTGELFF. CDR3 nucleotides: TGTGCCAGCAGGCTAGCGGGAGGGAATCTAAAGAACACCGGGGAGCTGTTTTTT.

The rearrangement links TRBV12-3 or TRBV12-4 to TRBJ1-2; D not resolved. Trimming removed 1 base at V and 12 bases at J, with 12 bases between. CDR3 size: 12 residues. The CDR3 region is CASSLGTPTNTF. The CDR3 DNA reads TGTGCCAGCAGTTTAGGTACCCCCACCAACACCTTC.

The table lists this clonotype with many counts. This sequence joins TRBV19 and TRBJ2-7, with 7 bases fitting TRBD1. The CDR3 contains 14 residues. The V and J ends lost 3 bases and 7 bases, in that order; junction bases with no gene match: 9. Per the germline V gene, CDR1 is LNHDA and CDR2 is SQIVND (reference sequence). The CDR3 spells CASSMRSRGYEQYF. The DNA for the CDR3 is TGTGCCAGTAGTATGCGGTCCAGGGGGTATGAGCAGTACTTC.

In this sample, this clonotype turned up many times. V gene TRBV6-2 or TRBV6-3 combines with J gene TRBJ2-2; a possible D gene is TRBD1 (5 bases). Trimming removed 4 bases at V and 2 bases at J, with 11 bases between. The germline gives CDR1 MNHEY, CDR2 SVGEGT. The CDR3 is 15 amino acids. The CDR3 region has the DNA TGTGCCAGCAGTTCTGGTGGGGCAAACACCGGGGAGCTGTTTTTT. Translation gives CASSSGGANTGELFF.